What follows are 9 T cell receptor beta chains derived from one specimen sequenced in a study of blood T cell repertoires in COVID-19. Produced via immunoSEQ multiplex PCR; TCRdb's table is partial and in-frame only. The sample contains fewer than 150,000 clones, more than 80% of which appear only once. The sequenced sample was peripheral blood. Receptors originate from a human donor in a cohort sampled during active COVID-19.

The chain couples TRBV5-3 to TRBJ1-1; 10 bases are shared with TRBD1. TRBV5-3 is assigned to the ORF class and has an uncertain function. With 2 bases clipped from V and 0 bases from J, the junction kept 7 bases outside the gene matches. CDR3 length: 17 residues. This chain's CDR3 is CARSFGDRGTVNTEAFF. The CDR3 region has the DNA TGTGCCAGAAGCTTCGGGGACAGGGGCACAGTGAACACTGAAGCTTTCTTT.

V gene TRBV7-8 combines with J gene TRBJ1-1; D is perhaps TRBD1 (6 bases). Germline CDR1 reads SGHVS; CDR2 reads FQNEAQ. V lost 4 bases to trimming and J lost 1 base, with 10 bases between them. This CDR3 has 14 residues. This CDR3 is CASSSEGGNTEAFF. The DNA of the CDR3 is TGTGCCAGCAGCTCCGAAGGGGGGAACACTGAAGCTTTCTTT.

The chain joins TRBV11-2 to TRBJ1-2, with 7 bases fitting TRBD1. V was pared by 4 bases and J by 4 bases, with 9 bases of the junction left unmatched. The CDR3 is 15 residues long. Per germline, CDR1 SGHAT and CDR2 FQNNGV. CDR3 sequence (DNA): TGTGCCAGCAGCTGGGCCCTCCAGGGGGTCTATGGCTACACCTTC. Translating gives CASSWALQGVYGYTF.

This chain links TRBV7-3 with TRBJ2-1; D remains ambiguous. V gave up 2 bases and J gave up 8 bases, with 10 bases separating them. CDR1 and CDR2 (germline): SGHTA, FQGTGA. The CDR3 covers 13 residues. For the CDR3, the DNA is TGTGCCAGCAGCTTAGGGCATGAATATGAGCAGTTCTTC. It is translated as CASSLGHEYEQFF.

The V gene is TRBV28, the J gene TRBJ1-4; TRBD1 aligns across 8 bases. Germline loops: CDR1 MDHEN, CDR2 SYDVKM. V dropped 5 bases and J dropped 7; count of bases not matched to a gene: 9. CDR3 length: 15 residues. The CDR3 loop is CASSLSSGGSEKLFF. CDR3 coding DNA: TGTGCCAGCAGTCTCTCTTCAGGGGGCAGTGAAAAACTGTTTTTT. Based on the CDR3 plus reference TRBV28 and TRBJ1-4, the full variable domain is DVKVTQSSRYLVKRTGEKVFLECVQDMDHENMFWYRQDPGLGLRLIYFSYDVKMKEKGDIPEGYSVSREKKERFSLILESASTNQTSMYLCASSLSSGGSEKLFFGSGTQLSVL.

This clone has a handful of counts. The genes are TRBV6-1 and TRBJ1-4, with 9 bases matching TRBD1. Trimming took 4 bases from V and 4 from J; bases not matched to a gene: 10. Germline values: CDR1 MNHNS, CDR2 SASEGT. The CDR3 runs to 17 residues. The CDR3 coding sequence is TGTGCCAGCAGTGCGGGAACAGGGGGCGCCCTTAATGAAAAACTGTTTTTT. Translating gives CASSAGTGGALNEKLFF.

The chain links TRBV15 to TRBJ2-1; TRBD2 agrees at 7 bases. This CDR3 has 15 amino acids. J gave up 9 bases and V 1 base, and 9 bases lay outside the gene matches. The germline gives CDR1 LNHNV, CDR2 YYDKDF (reference sequence). Written as DNA, the CDR3 is TGTGCCACCAGCAGAGTCGCCGGCTGGGGGGGTGAGCAGTTCTTC. Translated: CATSRVAGWGGEQFF.

The CDR3 spells CASSTSGTGARTF. The DNA for the CDR3 is TGTGCCAGTAGTACCTCCGGGACAGGGGCTCGAACCTTC. The chain combines TRBV19 with TRBJ1-2, with 10 bases aligning to TRBD1. Per the germline V gene, CDR1 is LNHDA and CDR2 is SQIVND (reference sequence). V lost 4 bases to trimming and J lost 14 bases; unmatched junction nucleotides: 10. The CDR3 is 13 residues long. The complete variable domain, with remaining parts taken from reference TRBV19 and TRBJ1-2, reads DGGITQSPKYLFRKEGQNVTLSCEQNLNHDAMYWYRQDPGQGLRLIYYSQIVNDFQKGDIAEGYSVSREKKESFPLTVTSAQKNPTAFYLCASSTSGTGARTFGSGTRLTVV.

This chain uses TRBV5-1 with TRBJ2-7; D remains unclear. Germline V CDR1 and CDR2: SGHRS, YFSETQ. V dropped 2 bases and J dropped 3 bases, with 6 bases sitting between them. The CDR3 is made up of 12 amino acids. The chain's CDR3 is CASSFNSYEQYF. The CDR3 bases are TGCGCCAGCAGCTTCAACAGCTACGAGCAGTACTTC.